A single sample is the source of the 11 T cell receptor beta chains below, sequenced in a study of T-cell reconstitution after alpha-beta-depleted transplantation in children. Unique molecular identifiers featured in how the TCRbeta library was prepared. TCRdb fed the PCR reads into MiXCR, producing one record per CDR3 protein. The data contain 300,000 to 400,000 distinct CDR3 sequences, 15% to 20% of them seen just once; the ten biggest clones take up about 41%. The sequencing used PBMCs, mostly from graft donor cells, collected 360 days after TCRalphabeta/CD19-depleted stem cell transplant. These receptors were collected from a male patient between 2 and 10 years old who had a stem cell transplant for acute lymphoblastic leukemia, so the T cells may come from the graft donor.

V usage is TRBV5-6 and J usage is TRBJ2-1; 9 bases fit TRBD1. CDR1 and CDR2 (germline): SGHDT, YYEEEE. V lost 4 bases to trimming and J lost 2 bases; unmatched junction nucleotides: 7. The CDR3 loop spans 16 amino acids. DNA for the CDR3: TGTGCCAGCAGCCAGGGACAGGGAACCCCCTACAATGAGCAGTTCTTC. Protein product: CASSQGQGTPYNEQFF.

This clonotype appeared many times. The chain joins TRBV11-2 to TRBJ2-5; either TRBD1 or TRBD2 may supply D (5 bases each). V gave up 5 bases and J gave up 1 base, with 20 bases separating them. Germline-derived CDR1 and CDR2 are SGHAT and FQNNGV. CDR3 size: 17 residues. DNA for the CDR3: TGTGCCAGCAGCCCTCCGGGACCACTGCGATTCCAAGAGACCCAGTACTTC. Translating gives CASSPPGPLRFQETQYF.

The chain couples TRBV6-2 or TRBV6-3 to TRBJ2-7; D unresolved. Germline CDR1 reads MNHEY; CDR2 reads SVGEGT. Trimming removed 2 bases from V and 6 bases from J, with 8 bases in between. This CDR3 spans 12 amino acids. The CDR3: CASSYPRFEQYF. The CDR3 DNA sequence: TGTGCCAGCAGTTACCCAAGGTTCGAGCAGTACTTC.

The chain couples TRBV27 to TRBJ2-5; 7 nucleotides match TRBD2. Germline CDR1 reads MNHEY; CDR2 reads SMNVEV (reference sequence). The J segment lost 4 bases and the V segment lost 4 bases, leaving 9 bases of the junction unmatched. The CDR3 has 15 residues. The CDR3 loop is CASSSHGLVGETQYF. The CDR3 DNA reads TGTGCCAGCAGTTCCCACGGACTAGTGGGAGAGACCCAGTACTTC.

The rearrangement links TRBV12-3 or TRBV12-4 to TRBJ2-4; D possibly corresponds to TRBD1 (6 bases). The CDR3 runs to 14 residues. V lost 3 bases and J lost 9, with 15 bases in between. As DNA, the CDR3 is TGTGCCAGCAGTTTGAGAGGGGGACGGGTCATTCAGTACTTC. Residues: CASSLRGGRVIQYF.

In this sample, this clonotype turned up a few times. The chain is built from TRBV19 and TRBJ2-1; D is ambiguous. Germline V lookup: CDR1 LNHDA, CDR2 SQIVND (reference sequence). V was pared by 6 bases and J by 4 bases, with 10 bases between. The CDR3 loop spans 13 amino acids. This CDR3 is CASSEARYNEQFF. The CDR3 region has the DNA TGTGCCAGTAGCGAAGCGAGATACAATGAGCAGTTCTTC.

The V gene is TRBV29-1, the J gene TRBJ2-7; 11 nucleotides match TRBD1. The germline CDR1 and CDR2 sequences are SQVTM and ANQGSEA. V shed 7 bases and J 3 bases; nucleotides not matched to a gene: 8. CDR3 length: 14 residues. CDR3 in DNA: TGCAGCGCCATCTGGACAGGGGGCGGCTACGAGCAGTACTTC. Translating gives CSAIWTGGGYEQYF.

This clonotype was detected only a few times. The rearrangement uses TRBV4-3 and TRBJ1-4, with 7 bases lining up with TRBD1. The V gene's germline CDR1 is LGHNA and CDR2 YSLEER. Trimming removed 5 bases from V and 5 bases from J; junction bases left unmatched: 8. The CDR3 covers 15 residues. Written as DNA, the CDR3 is TGCGCCAGCAGCTGGGGACGGACAGGAAATGAAAAACTGTTTTTT. It yields the protein CASSWGRTGNEKLFF.

This clonotype was detected only a few times. The genes are TRBV6-2 or TRBV6-3 and TRBJ2-5, with D perhaps given as TRBD1 or TRBD2 (6 bases each). The CDR3 consists of 15 residues. Germline V lookup: CDR1 MNHEY, CDR2 SVGEGT. The ends were cut back, 7 bases at V and 4 bases at J, with 19 bases in the middle. CDR3 loop: CASNPQGGLGETQYF. The CDR3 DNA sequence: TGTGCCAGCAACCCACAGGGAGGTCTAGGAGAGACCCAGTACTTC.

This clonotype came up a few times. The chain has TRBV20-1 and TRBJ1-2; D ambiguous. Germline CDR1 is DFQATT and CDR2 is SNEGSKA (reference sequence). The CDR3 length is 13 residues. With 3 bases removed from V and 1 base from J, the gap between germline ends came to 9 bases. CDR3 bases: TGCAGTGCTAGCCGGACGGGTAACTATGGCTACACCTTC. Amino acids: CSASRTGNYGYTF.

Comment on this clonotype: At one end, the junction sequence differs from germline, possibly due to a read error. V usage is TRBV12-3 or TRBV12-4 and J usage is TRBJ2-5; 7 nucleotides line up with TRBD2. The CDR3 sequence is 18 residues long. The chain's CDR3 is CASSFFSSSGDYQESQYF. CDR3 coding DNA: TGTGCCAGCAGTTTTTTTTCATCGAGCGGGGACTACCAAGAGAGCCAGTACTTC.